These 21 T cell receptor beta chains came from one sample sequenced in a study of cytomegalovirus exposure and HLA in healthy donors. Vbeta (60) and Jbeta (13) primers were used in the PCR. Data came from immunoSEQ multiplex PCR; TCRdb stores just in-frame clones and leaves some out. The data hold around 110,000 clones, with 60% to 80% observed a single time. The sequencing input was PBMCs. These TCRs come from a man between 18 and 29 years old in good health and CMV-seronegative.

This chain joins TRBV5-8 and TRBJ2-7; 13 nucleotides align to TRBD2. The V gene end was trimmed by 10 bases and the J gene end by 6 bases; junction bases not matched to a gene: 13. Germline lookup yields CDR1 SGHTS and CDR2 YDEGEE. The CDR3 contains 15 residues. CDR3 residues: CAGRLAGGIRREQYF. CDR3 coding DNA: TGTGCCGGAAGACTAGCGGGGGGAATTAGGCGCGAGCAGTACTTC.

The V call is TRBV9, the J call TRBJ1-4; maybe TRBD1 (5 bases). The CDR3 covers 15 residues. Germline V lookup: CDR1 SGDLS, CDR2 YYNGEE. V was clipped by 4 bases and J by 8 bases, with 18 bases between them. In DNA, the CDR3 is TGTGCCAGCAGCCGGGGGGGAGGATCGGGAGAAAAACTGTTTTTT. Translating it yields CASSRGGGSGEKLFF.

The chain is built from TRBV9 and TRBJ2-6; 8 bases line up with TRBD1. V lost 2 bases to trimming and J lost 0 bases; unmatched junction nucleotides: 10. The germline V gene has CDR1 SGDLS and CDR2 YYNGEE. The CDR3 covers 19 residues. CDR3 sequence reads: CASSVSGTGLFSGANVLTF. The CDR3 DNA is TGTGCCAGCAGCGTGAGTGGGACAGGTTTATTCTCTGGGGCCAACGTCCTGACTTTC. The whole variable domain, filled in from reference TRBV9 and TRBJ2-6, reads DSGVTQTPKHLITATGQRVTLRCSPRSGDLSVYWYQQSLDQGLQFLIQYYNGEERAKGNILERFSAQQFPDLHSELNLSSLELGDSALYFCASSVSGTGLFSGANVLTFGAGSRLTVL.

This rearrangement joins TRBV7-8 to TRBJ2-7; 10 nucleotides line up with TRBD1. The CDR3 runs to 14 residues. Germline V gives CDR1 SGHVS, CDR2 FQNEAQ. V trimming: 1 base; J trimming: 5 bases; junction bases outside the gene matches: 2. In DNA form, the CDR3 reads TGTGCCAGCAGCTTAGGGGGACAGGGGAACGAGCAGTACTTC. Translating it yields CASSLGGQGNEQYF.

J is TRBJ2-2 and V is TRBV19; TRBD1 matches at 7 bases. Germline assignment: CDR1 LNHDA and CDR2 SQIVND (reference sequence). V lost 6 bases, J lost 0 bases, and 7 bases stayed unmatched. This CDR3 contains 16 residues. The CDR3 sequence is CASRTRQGSNTGELFF. CDR3 DNA sequence: TGTGCCAGTAGGACCCGACAGGGATCGAACACCGGGGAGCTGTTTTTT.

In this sample, this clone turned up a few times. The chain carries TRBV7-2 and TRBJ2-2; tentative D call: TRBD1 (6 bases). The ends were cut back, 5 bases at V and 6 bases at J, with 13 bases in the middle. The CDR3 loop spans 14 amino acids. The germline V gene encodes CDR1 SGHTA and CDR2 FQGNSA. The CDR3 DNA reads as TGTGCCAGCAGCCTCCACAGGGTGGCCGGGGAGCTGTTTTTT. It codes for CASSLHRVAGELFF. Supplemented by reference TRBV7-2 and TRBJ2-2, the full variable domain reads GAGVSQSPSNKVTEKGKDVELRCDPISGHTALYWYRQSLGQGLEFLIYFQGNSAPDKSGLPSDRFSAERTGGSVSTLTIQRTQQEDSAVYLCASSLHRVAGELFFGEGSRLTVL.

The V call is TRBV9, the J call TRBJ2-5, with D possibly TRBD1 on 6 matching bases. Germline V gene lookup returns CDR1 SGDLS and CDR2 YYNGEE. Deletions cut 1 base from V and 4 bases from J, with 8 bases between. The CDR3 loop spans 13 amino acids. This chain's CDR3 is CASSVRGGETQYF. The DNA for the CDR3 is TGTGCCAGCAGCGTACGAGGGGGAGAGACCCAGTACTTC.

V is TRBV5-1 and J is TRBJ1-1; D remains unclear. Germline CDR1 and CDR2: SGHRS and YFSETQ. The V end lost 5 bases, the J end lost 4 bases, and 12 bases lay between the germline ends. The CDR3 covers 13 residues. Written as DNA, the CDR3 is TGCGCCAGCAGACCCGATGAGGGCACTGAAGCTTTCTTT. This codes for CASRPDEGTEAFF.

This chain joins TRBV5-1 and TRBJ2-2; the match to TRBD2 covers 7 bases. Looked up from germline, CDR1 is SGHRS and CDR2 is YFSETQ. The V segment lost 4 bases and the J segment 3 bases; nucleotides outside the gene matches: 9. The CDR3 length is 16 residues. CDR3 amino acids: CASSPAWGGHTGELFF. The DNA of the CDR3 is TGCGCCAGCAGCCCCGCCTGGGGGGGACACACCGGGGAGCTGTTTTTT.

This clone was seen a handful of times. The chain employs TRBV7-2 and TRBJ2-7; 8 bases match TRBD2. This CDR3 region has 15 residues. The germline CDR1 and CDR2 sequences are SGHTA and FQGNSA. V lost 5 bases to trimming and J lost 2 bases; unmatched junction nucleotides: 8. The CDR3 is CASSPHLAGAYEQYF. DNA of the CDR3: TGTGCCAGCAGCCCACACCTAGCGGGTGCCTACGAGCAGTACTTC.

This chain joins TRBV5-1 and TRBJ1-1; no reliable D call. CDR3 length: 14 amino acids. Germline V gene sequence: CDR1 SGHRS, CDR2 YFSETQ. The V end lost 0 bases, the J end lost 3 bases, and 9 bases lay between the germline ends. The CDR3 region has the DNA TGCGCCAGCAGCTTGGGGAACGGGGACACTGAAGCTTTCTTT. Protein sequence: CASSLGNGDTEAFF.

The chain employs TRBV6-6 and TRBJ2-1; 8 bases are shared with TRBD1. This CDR3 comprises 15 residues. V lost 5 bases to trimming and J lost 7 bases; unmatched junction nucleotides: 10. From germline, CDR1 is MNHNY and CDR2 SVGAGI (reference sequence). The DNA of the CDR3 is TGTGCCAGCAGTGCAACAGGGGGTGGAATTAATGAGCAGTTCTTC. This gives the protein CASSATGGGINEQFF.

The chain couples TRBV5-1 to TRBJ1-1, with TRBD1 matching 8 bases. Unmatched junction bases numbered 3, after V lost 1 base and J lost 1 base. This CDR3 has 15 amino acids. The germline gives CDR1 SGHRS, CDR2 YFSETQ. CDR3 residues: CASSLTGGGNTEAFF. The DNA for the CDR3 is TGCGCCAGCAGCTTGACAGGGGGAGGGAACACTGAAGCTTTCTTT.

The chain has TRBV7-6 and TRBJ2-7; a possible D gene is TRBD1 (5 bases). V was trimmed by 5 bases and J by 1 base, leaving 15 bases between them. The CDR3 has 15 amino acids. Germline V CDR1 and CDR2: SGHVS, FNYEAQ. The CDR3 loop is CASSREAQASYEQYF. The CDR3 nucleotides are TGTGCCAGCAGCCGAGAGGCACAGGCTTCCTACGAGCAGTACTTC.

There are a few counts of this clone. The chain has TRBV7-2 and TRBJ2-5, with TRBD1 matching 11 bases. The CDR3 length is 16 residues. The germline V gene has CDR1 SGHTA and CDR2 FQGNSA. V trimming: 4 bases; J trimming: 4 bases; junction bases outside the gene matches: 8. The CDR3 nucleotides are TGTGCCAGCAGCTCGTCGACGGGACAGGGGGGAGAGACCCAGTACTTC. Protein sequence: CASSSSTGQGGETQYF.

This clone was observed at least ten times. This rearrangement joins TRBV19 to TRBJ1-2; 7 positions match TRBD1. Per the germline V gene, CDR1 is LNHDA and CDR2 is SQIVND (reference sequence). CDR3 size: 17 residues. With V trimmed by 0 bases and J by 6 bases, 13 bases remained unmatched. The CDR3 DNA follows: TGTGCCAGTAGTATAGACCCGGCGACAGGGAAAAGGGATGGCTACACCTTC. It is translated as CASSIDPATGKRDGYTF.

This clone was seen a single time. Other DNA sequences in the sample encode the same CDR3. V is TRBV5-1 and J is TRBJ1-4; possible D gene TRBD1, 6 bases. Between the trimmed V and J ends, which lost 1 base and 6 bases, there was a span of 10 bases. Germline V gene data show CDR1 as SGHRS and CDR2 as YFSETQ. The CDR3 has 14 amino acids. DNA for the CDR3: TGCGCCAGCAGCTTGCCAGGGGTCGATGAAAAACTGTTTTTT. Its translation: CASSLPGVDEKLFF.

The genes are TRBV6-5 and TRBJ1-1; a possible D gene is TRBD1 (6 bases). V was clipped by 5 bases and J by 8 bases, with 12 bases between them. Germline CDR1 reads MNHEY; CDR2 reads SVGAGI. The CDR3 consists of 12 residues. In DNA, the CDR3 is TGTGCCAGCAGTGACCCAGGACAGGAAGCTTTCTTT. Translating gives CASSDPGQEAFF.

The rearrangement links TRBV28 to TRBJ2-7, with D possibly being TRBD1 (5 bases). The germline V and J ends were trimmed by 6 bases and 3 bases, with 18 bases remaining between them. This CDR3 contains 15 residues. Germline CDR1 is MDHEN and CDR2 is SYDVKM. CDR3 coding DNA: TGTGCCAGCAGCGACCCGGCGGACATACGCTACGAGCAGTACTTC. As protein: CASSDPADIRYEQYF.

This clone has just a few counts. The chain uses TRBV4-3 and TRBJ1-4; D remains unclear. The germline V gene has CDR1 LGHNA and CDR2 YSLEER. The length of the CDR3 is 15 residues. V lost 6 bases to trimming and J lost 4 bases, with 15 bases between them. The DNA for the CDR3 is TGCGCCAGCAGTCCCAAAGGAGGATATAATGAAAAACTGTTTTTT. This sequence encodes CASSPKGGYNEKLFF.

The J gene is TRBJ1-2, the V gene TRBV14, with D possibly TRBD1 on 5 matching bases. V lost 0 bases to trimming and J lost 8 bases, with 13 bases between them. The CDR3 spans 14 residues. CDR1 is SGHDN, CDR2 FVKESK, per germline. The CDR3 here is CASSQDGAGKGYTF. The CDR3 DNA follows: TGTGCCAGCAGCCAAGATGGGGCAGGGAAAGGCTACACCTTC. Full variable domain (missing parts from reference TRBV14 and TRBJ1-2): EAGVTQFPSHSVIEKGQTVTLRCDPISGHDNLYWYRRVMGKEIKFLLHFVKESKQDESGMPNNRFLAERTGGTYSTLKVQPAELEDSGVYFCASSQDGAGKGYTFGSGTRLTVV.